This T cell receptor (beta chain) was documented in a study of shared T cell receptors in the human thymus. The CDR3 extends over 14 amino acids. V lost 10 bases and J lost 4, with 20 bases in between. The germline CDR1 and CDR2 sequences are SEHNR and FQNEAQ (reference sequence). The table came from immunoSEQ multiplex PCR; TCRdb's copy has only in-frame clones and leaves some out. The sample comprises under 850,000 clones, over 75% of which are singletons, and approximately 0.011% rests with the top ten. These data were also filed under a second study, of human thymus T cells. That report notes: Corrective surgery for congenital heart defects was being performed on the healthy Finnish infants who were the donors. From resections taken during corrective heart surgery, the thymus tissue was obtained. Biased V and J segment usage appeared in thymus and peripheral blood. Unrelated individuals were reported by related research to share highly overlapping thymic repertoires.

This rearrangement joins TRBV7-9 to TRBJ2-7, with a tentative D call TRBD1 (5 bases). The receptor was isolated from a boy in the first two years of life with a congenital heart defect. The sequencing input was thymocytes. This CDR3 is CATSRATAKYEQYF. CDR3 DNA: TGTGCCACGTCCAGGGCCACAGCTAAATACGAGCAGTACTTC.